This T cell receptor (beta chain) was obtained from a study of shared clonotypes between healthy human individuals (dated by TCRdb to 2018 to 2021). About the investigation overall: The cohort comprised a couple of women and a few men aged 18 to 49 years. For each donor, CD4 naive and CD4 memory were each given three plates, CD8 naive was given two plates, and CD8 memory was given one plate. Blood TCR repertoires of five healthy adults were deeply sequenced to estimate repertoire size and the extent of clonotype sharing between individuals. To increase sequencing depth and limit assay-specific biases, TCR repertoire library preparation and sequencing were carried out by different laboratories using diverse techniques. Between about 0.85 and 9.5 billion PBMCs per donor were obtained by leukapheresis.

Using the deep immunoSEQ assay, multiplex PCR amplified TCR CDR3 regions from genomic DNA. Genomic DNA extracted from each cell subset was distributed evenly over all wells of several immunoSEQ 96-well plates, and each plate served as one replicate. Each replicate PCR for sorted subsets received about 200 ng genomic DNA, equal to around 32,000 T cell genomes. The purified libraries were quantified using a Qubit 3.0 fluorometer, sized with a Bioanalyzer 2100, and then quantified again using the KAPA Library Quantification kit. Each immunoSEQ 96-well plate was sequenced on its own single-read 150-cycle Illumina NextSeq 550 flow cell. The study's own analysis went as follows. Because the immunoSEQ output included only junctional sequences and no quality scores, the filtering could not be the same as the filtering used for full-length reads. Sequences were annotated with PyIR, a Python wrapper for IgBLAST v1.9, using IMGT germline references to assign V/J genes and CDR3. Reads were removed for weak V/J assignments (E-value above 1e-6), missing CDR3, stop codons, out-of-frame junctions, or ambiguous translated residues. V3J clonotypes were defined by identical inferred V gene, J gene, and CDR3 amino acid sequence. The percentage overlap between two repertoires was calculated by dividing the number of shared unique clonotypes by the size of the smaller repertoire. Repertoire richness was assessed with RTK rarefaction, the Chao1 estimator, and Recon v2.1 estimates of unobserved clonotypes. For all TCRbeta clonotypes obtained by the gDNA method from a few donors, generation probabilities were computed with OLGA. TCRdb re-hosts the immuneACCESS table, in-frame sequences only. Its copies lack some clones; in the studies checked, an unresolved V gene accounts for under half of them, and the cause for the rest is not known. That table gives V, J and clone size, and the DNA gave D and trimming. The sample data list about 680,000 clones, and roughly 94% of these were observed just once. Approximately 24% of the sample rests with the top ten.

Study-wide conclusions, independent of this receptor: Sampling was restricted to blood, and TCR repertoires in tissues likely differ from the TCR repertoires found in blood. Even with the large sequencing depth, rarefaction of the sorted-subset datasets indicated that sequencing was incomplete. Naive subsets generally had larger estimated clonotype richness than memory subsets did. Pairwise subsampling led to the expectation that sequencing depth would affect the degree of clonotype sharing among donors. Compared with non-shared clonotypes, the clonotypes found in all four sorted-subset donors had higher generation probabilities. Sharing across a handful of donors was observed for roughly 5.4% of naive CD4, 3% to 4% of naive CD8, 2% to 2.5% of memory CD4, and roughly 0.4% of memory CD8 clonotypes. Because the study included only a small number of donors, the genetic and exposure-history diversity represented was limited.

A note on this clone: Its antigen remains undetermined. It has no much larger one-base neighbor in the sample; base qualities were not kept.

CD8 naive samples consisted of CD45RO-negative cells that were positively selected for CCR7, yielding a CD45RA+CCR7+ population without TemRA cells. Donors were healthy HIV-negative adults with no recently reported acute infections or vaccinations. Only Caucasian adults living in Nashville, Tennessee, USA were represented among the donors. Blood was obtained by leukapheresis, after which PBMCs were separated by Ficoll-Histopaque density gradient centrifugation and cryopreserved in liquid nitrogen vapor phase. Analytical flow cytometry was used to check the purity and quantity of every magnetically sorted T cell population. Genomic DNA was isolated from each sorted fraction and quantified by UV absorbance on a Nanodrop 2000c. The material sequenced was naive CD8+ T cells sorted from blood. This specimen's cell subset or site label, per the study, means: CD45RA+CCR7+. This TCR was recovered from a man younger than 40 in good health.

The CDR3 region: CATFWGDRVYNEQFF. Here is the DNA: TGTGCCACCTTTTGGGGGGACAGGGTCTACAATGAGCAGTTCTTC. The V and J segments used are TRBV6-1 and TRBJ2-1, with TRBD1 matching 9 junction bases. CDR1 is given as MNHNS and CDR2 as SASEGT, both from the germline V gene. The CDR3 sequence holds 15 residues, the cysteine and phenylalanine included. The sequence is cut down to CDR3 DNA, 45 bases in frame from base 1. V is cut back by 10 bases and J by 3 bases, with 10 bases in the junction unmatched.